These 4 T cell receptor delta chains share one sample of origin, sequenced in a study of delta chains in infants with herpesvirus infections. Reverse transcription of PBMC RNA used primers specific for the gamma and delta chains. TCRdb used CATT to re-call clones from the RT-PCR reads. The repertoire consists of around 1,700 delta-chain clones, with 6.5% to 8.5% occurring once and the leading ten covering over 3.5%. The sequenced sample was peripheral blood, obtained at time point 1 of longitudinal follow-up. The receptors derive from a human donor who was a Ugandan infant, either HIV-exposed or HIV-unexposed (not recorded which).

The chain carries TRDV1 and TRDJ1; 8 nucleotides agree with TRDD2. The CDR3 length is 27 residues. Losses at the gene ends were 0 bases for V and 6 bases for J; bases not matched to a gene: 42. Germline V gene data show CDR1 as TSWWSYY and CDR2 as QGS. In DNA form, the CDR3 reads TGTGCTCTTGGGGAACTACGAGACTTCCTACCCTCCCTACTGTGGGATCCCACGCGGGAGGGGATGTATAAACTCATCTTT. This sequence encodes CALGELRDFLPSLLWDPTREGMYKLIF.

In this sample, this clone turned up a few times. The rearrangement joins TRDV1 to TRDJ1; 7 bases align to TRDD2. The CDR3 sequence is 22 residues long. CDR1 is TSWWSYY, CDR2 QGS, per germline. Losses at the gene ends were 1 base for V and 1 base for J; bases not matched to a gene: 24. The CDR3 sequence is CALGEPLSYREEEGGGTDKLIF. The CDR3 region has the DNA TGTGCTCTTGGGGAACCACTTTCCTACCGAGAGGAGGAGGGGGGGGGCACCGATAAACTCATCTTT.

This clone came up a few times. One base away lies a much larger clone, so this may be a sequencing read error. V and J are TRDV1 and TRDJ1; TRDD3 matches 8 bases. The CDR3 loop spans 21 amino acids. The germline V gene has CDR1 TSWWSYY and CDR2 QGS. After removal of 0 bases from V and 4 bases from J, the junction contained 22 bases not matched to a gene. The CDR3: CALGELSVPGGHPPGCDKLIF. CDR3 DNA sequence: TGTGCTCTTGGGGAACTAAGTGTCCCTGGGGGACACCCACCCGGGTGCGATAAACTCATCTTT.

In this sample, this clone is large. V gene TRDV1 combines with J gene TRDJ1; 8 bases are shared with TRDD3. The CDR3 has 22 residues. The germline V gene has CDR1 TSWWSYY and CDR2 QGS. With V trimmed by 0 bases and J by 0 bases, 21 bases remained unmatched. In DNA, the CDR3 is TGTGCTCTTGGGGAACTCCTTCCCAAAGAGAACGGGGATACTGGGTACACCGATAAACTCATCTTT. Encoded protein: CALGELLPKENGDTGYTDKLIF.